The source of this T cell receptor (beta chain) is a study of blood T cells in healthy people across ages. Study summary: When template switching was applied, about one barcoded beta molecule was captured per two T cells.

Study findings and constraints: Age advanced and TCR beta diversity per million T cells fell, roughly linearly.

PBMCs numbering at least 6.5 million were isolated per sample. A remark on this clonotype: Its cognate antigen is unknown.

The use of a sample-barcoded 5' primer and a J-beta primer mix characterized a second PCR of roughly 6 to 12 cycles. Unique molecular identifiers of 12 random nucleotides labeled each cDNA. One entry per CDR3 protein results from TCRdb running MiXCR on the 5' RACE reads. The sample consists of 1.5 million to 1.9 million distinct CDR3 sequences, less than 45% of them appearing once. The sequenced material came from blood. The source of this sequence is a woman between 18 and 29 years old in good health.

The CDR3 reads CASSLAADDGYTF. CDR3 DNA sequence: TGTGCCAGCAGCCTGGCGGCGGACGATGGCTACACCTTC. This chain connects TRBV4-2 to TRBJ1-2; no clear D. The germline CDR1 and CDR2 sequences are LGHNA and YNFKEQ. The CDR3 covers 13 residues. V was pared by 4 bases and J by 6 bases, with 12 bases between.